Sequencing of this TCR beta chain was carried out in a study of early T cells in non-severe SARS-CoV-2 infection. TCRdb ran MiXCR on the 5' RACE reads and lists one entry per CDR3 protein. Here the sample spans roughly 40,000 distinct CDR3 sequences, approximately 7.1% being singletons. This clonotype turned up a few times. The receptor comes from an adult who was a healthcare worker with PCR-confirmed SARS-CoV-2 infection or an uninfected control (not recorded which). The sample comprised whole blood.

CDR3 in amino acids: CASSGPLAGDNEQFF. The CDR3 bases are TGTGCCAGCAGTGGGCCCCTAGCGGGGGACAATGAGCAGTTCTTC. The chain joins TRBV2 to TRBJ2-1, with TRBD2 matching over 10 bases. Germline V gene sequence: CDR1 SNHLY, CDR2 FYNNEI. Trimming took 4 bases from V and 5 from J; bases not matched to a gene: 5. The CDR3 has 15 amino acids.